Included here is one T cell receptor beta chain sequence, with context. As handled by the study authors: Counts of nucleated cells, estimated from reference gene primer amplification, were obtained. Profiled with immunoSEQ multiplex PCR; TCRdb holds only in-frame clones, not every one. V and J calls and clone size are those listed in that table; D and trimming were worked out from the DNA. The table records about 160,000 clones, approximately 81% of them present only once. V was pared by 4 bases and J by 7 bases, with 15 bases of the junction left unmatched. This CDR3 contains 17 residues. Germline values: CDR1 LNHDA, CDR2 SQIVND (reference sequence). This sample is drawn from a study of blood T cell repertoires in COVID-19. As for the study in general: Samples representing acute and convalescent COVID-19 were sourced from the United States, Italy and Spain. PBMCs, B-cell-depleted T cells, or T cells were the source of the cDNA or gDNA that made up the material.

Sequences were obtained from peripheral blood. The chain combines TRBV19 with TRBJ1-2, with 10 bases aligning to TRBD1. This clonotype was sampled from a human donor with acute or convalescent COVID-19. The donor label of this sample is uncertain. The CDR3 coding sequence is TGTGCCAGTAGTACCCGGGACAGGGGACAAAACTTGGGTGGCTACACCTTC. Translating it yields CASSTRDRGQNLGGYTF.